The 11 T cell receptor beta chains below come from one sample, sequenced in a study of identical twins. TCRdb itself ran the 5' RACE reads through MiXCR, one entry per CDR3 protein. The sample consists of some 690,000 distinct CDR3 sequences, less than 25% of them appearing once. These same data were also listed under a study on T cells expressing NK-cell markers.

Sequenced: PBMCs. Receptors were obtained from a woman aged 18 to 35 in good health.

A few counts support this clonotype. The V gene is TRBV20-1, the J gene TRBJ2-7; 12 nucleotides match TRBD1. The CDR3 contains 16 residues. V was clipped by 4 bases and J by 4 bases; unmatched bases: 11. The germline gives CDR1 DFQATT, CDR2 SNEGSKA (reference sequence). This CDR3 reads CSATHLPGQGAYEQYF. CDR3 DNA: TGCAGTGCTACCCATCTTCCGGGACAGGGGGCTTACGAGCAGTACTTC.

The gene calls are TRBV29-1 and TRBJ2-7; TRBD2 matches 9 bases. This CDR3 is 15 amino acids long. Per the germline V gene, CDR1 is SQVTM and CDR2 is ANQGSEA. V trimming: 6 bases; J trimming: 6 bases; junction bases outside the gene matches: 15. The CDR3 spells CSVKGGVAGALEQYF. CDR3 DNA: TGCAGCGTGAAGGGAGGAGTAGCGGGAGCGCTCGAGCAGTACTTC.

The V and J genes are TRBV7-9 and TRBJ1-1, with D perhaps matching TRBD1 (6 bases). V was shortened by 2 bases and J by 4 bases, with 20 bases between the two germline ends. CDR1 SEHNR and CDR2 FQNEAQ come from the germline V gene (reference sequence). This CDR3 is 17 amino acids long. The CDR3 sequence is CASSLSVLTGLSTEAFF. The CDR3 nucleotides read TGTGCCAGCAGCTTATCCGTCCTGACAGGCTTGAGCACTGAAGCTTTCTTT.

V is TRBV5-4 and J is TRBJ2-2; TRBD2 aligns across 8 bases. The CDR3 contains 16 residues. Per the germline V gene, CDR1 is SGHNT and CDR2 is YYREEE (reference sequence). Germline trimming cut 4 bases from V and 3 bases from J; bases unmatched to any gene: 8. CDR3 nucleotides: TGTGCCAGCAGCCCTCGGCGGGAGGTGTACACCGGGGAGCTGTTTTTT. It specifies CASSPRREVYTGELFF. Combining the CDR3 with reference TRBV5-4 and TRBJ2-2 gives the whole variable domain ETGVTQSPTHLIKTRGQQVTLRCSSQSGHNTVSWYQQALGQGPQFIFQYYREEENGRGNFPPRFSGLQFPNYSSELNVNALELDDSALYLCASSPRREVYTGELFFGEGSRLTVL.

Only a few counts were recorded for this clonotype. The V call is TRBV5-1, the J call TRBJ2-3; D may be TRBD1 (6 bases). The length of the CDR3 is 16 residues. The germline V and J ends were trimmed by 2 bases and 3 bases, with 16 bases remaining between them. The V gene's germline CDR1 is SGHRS and CDR2 YFSETQ. CDR3 coding DNA: TGCGCCAGCAGCTTACAGGGACGCTCGGGGACAGATACGCAGTATTTT. Protein: CASSLQGRSGTDTQYF.

The V and J genes are TRBV6-2 or TRBV6-3 and TRBJ2-7; D uncertain. Germline V gene lookup returns CDR1 MNHEY and CDR2 SVGEGT. Trimming left V 7 bases short and J 7 bases short, with 17 bases between. The length of the CDR3 is 13 residues. The CDR3 DNA reads TGTGCCAGCAATCTCCGGGCCAAGGGAGAGCAGTACTTC. Translation: CASNLRAKGEQYF.

This clonotype has only a few counts. A single base separates this from a much larger clone, so it may be a read error. This rearrangement joins TRBV6-5 to TRBJ2-2; D unresolved. The CDR3 extends over 13 amino acids. Trimming cost V 1 base and J 3 bases, with 3 bases left between them. In germline, CDR1 is MNHEY, CDR2 SVGAGI. The CDR3 coding sequence is TGTGCCAGCAGTTACTGGGACACCGGGGAGCTGTTTTTT. This gives the protein CASSYWDTGELFF.

This clonotype has a handful of counts. V usage is TRBV20-1 and J usage is TRBJ2-1; TRBD2 matches at 11 bases. J lost 3 bases, V lost 7 bases, and 8 bases had no gene match. The CDR3 runs to 15 residues. Germline CDR1 is DFQATT and CDR2 is SNEGSKA (reference sequence). The CDR3: CSVAIAGGYYNEQFF. CDR3 DNA: TGCAGTGTGGCCATAGCGGGAGGGTACTACAATGAGCAGTTCTTC.

V is TRBV3-1 and J is TRBJ2-1; a weak D match, TRBD1 (6 bases). CDR3 length equals 17 residues. Germline assignment: CDR1 LGHDT and CDR2 YNNKEL (reference sequence). Trimming took off 10 bases at V and 9 bases at J, with 31 bases between the two ends. CDR3 coding DNA: TGTGCCACCTCCCAAGAGGTAGCGTGGGGGCCTGGTAGTGAGCAGTTCTTC. Translation: CATSQEVAWGPGSEQFF.

The chain couples TRBV6-2 or TRBV6-3 to TRBJ2-3; D unclear. V lost 6 bases and J lost 5, with 18 bases in between. The CDR3 contains 15 residues. Looked up from germline, CDR1 is MNHEY and CDR2 is SVGEGT. CDR3 DNA sequence: TGTGCCAGCAGCCACGGTCGAGCCGACGGAGATACGCAGTATTTT. Protein sequence: CASSHGRADGDTQYF.

This clonotype was detected only a few times. The V gene is TRBV27, the J gene TRBJ1-2; D remains unclear. The CDR3 sequence is 12 residues long. V was trimmed by 9 bases and J by 3 bases, leaving 11 bases between them. Per the germline V gene, CDR1 is MNHEY and CDR2 is SMNVEV (reference sequence). The CDR3 nucleotides read TGTGCCAGTCACGACTTATACTATGGCTACACCTTC. This translates into CASHDLYYGYTF.